This T cell receptor (beta chain) was found in a study of blood T cell dynamics during melanoma immunotherapy. The study, taken as a whole, reports: Clones driving repertoire changes may be melanoma-specific or general immune activation.

Time point specified: week 3, after first cycle of checkpoint inhibitor. Samples come from before therapy and from week 3 after the first blockade cycle. At 12 weeks after first infusion, RECIST 1.1 defined response for most patients. The CDR3 sequence is 14 residues long. The germline V gene encodes CDR1 SGHNT and CDR2 YENEEA. Germline trimming cut 5 bases from V and 5 bases from J; bases unmatched to any gene: 5. DNA loading was fixed at approximately 0.35 ug for all bulk PBMC samples. Assay used: immunoSEQ multiplex PCR; TCRdb lists only in-frame clones, some missing. The repertoire has about 11,000 clones, roughly 88% of them found once; the top ten carry roughly 6.8%. Concerning this clone: Antigen unknown.

V gene TRBV11-3 combines with J gene TRBJ2-7, with 11 nucleotides matching TRBD2. The origin of this receptor is a human donor with melanoma. The source was blood, collected from a patient treated with checkpoint blockade. The CDR3 here is CASSPGLAAHEQYF. For the CDR3, the DNA is TGTGCCAGCAGCCCGGGACTAGCGGCCCACGAGCAGTACTTC.